The 10 T cell receptor beta chains below come from one sample, sequenced in a study of cytomegalovirus exposure and HLA in healthy donors. It was with 60 Vbeta and 13 Jbeta primers that the PCR ran. Only in-frame clones appear in the TCRdb table, and some are missing; sequencing was by immunoSEQ multiplex PCR. The data contain 90,000 to 120,000 clones, over 60% of them singletons. The sample was PBMCs. The receptors shown here come from a male donor in good health and CMV-seronegative.

The chain combines TRBV19 with TRBJ2-1; the D gene is possibly TRBD2 (7 bases). Germline values: CDR1 LNHDA, CDR2 SQIVND (reference sequence). The CDR3 totals 17 residues. The V end was cut by 4 bases, the J end by 5 bases, with 21 bases between. The CDR3: CASSRGFVAGAHNEQFF. The CDR3 bases are TGTGCCAGTAGTAGGGGCTTTGTTGCGGGGGCACACAATGAGCAGTTCTTC.

The chain couples TRBV27 to TRBJ2-1; D is unresolved. CDR1 and CDR2 from the germline V gene are MNHEY and SMNVEV (reference sequence). This CDR3 is 13 amino acids long. The ends were cut back, 2 bases at V and 3 bases at J, with 5 bases in the middle. CDR3 protein: CASSLGSYNEQFF. The CDR3 nucleotides read TGTGCCAGCAGTTTAGGCAGCTACAATGAGCAGTTCTTC.

This sequence joins TRBV7-9 and TRBJ1-2; 7 nucleotides match TRBD1. There are 14 residues in the CDR3. From germline, CDR1 is SEHNR and CDR2 FQNEAQ (reference sequence). V dropped 3 bases and J dropped 4; count of bases not matched to a gene: 5. In nucleotides, the CDR3 is TGTGCCAGCAGCTTGCCGGGACAGAGCTATGGCTACACCTTC. Its translation: CASSLPGQSYGYTF. Full variable domain (outside the CDR3, taken from reference TRBV7-9 and TRBJ1-2): DTGVSQNPRHKITKRGQNVTFRCDPISEHNRLYWYRQTLGQGPEFLTYFQNEAQLEKSRLLSDRFSAERPKGSFSTLEIQRTEQGDSAMYLCASSLPGQSYGYTFGSGTRLTVV.

This clone was seen only a few times. The rearrangement joins TRBV27 to TRBJ1-5, with 9 bases lining up with TRBD1. Germline V gene sequence: CDR1 MNHEY, CDR2 SMNVEV (reference sequence). The CDR3 consists of 16 residues. Losses at the gene ends were 6 bases for V and 8 bases for J; bases not matched to a gene: 14. CDR3 DNA sequence: TGTGCCAGCAGAACCTCGCGGACAGGGGTAGGAGAGCCCCAGCATTTT. It specifies CASRTSRTGVGEPQHF.

This clone was found once. This chain connects TRBV27 to TRBJ1-1, with TRBD1 matching 9 bases. V trimming: 9 bases; J trimming: 5 bases; junction bases outside the gene matches: 4. Germline CDR1 is MNHEY and CDR2 is SMNVEV (reference sequence). The CDR3 contains 12 residues. The CDR3: CASRQGETEAFF. CDR3 sequence (DNA): TGTGCCAGTCGACAGGGGGAGACTGAAGCTTTCTTT.

This clone occurred once. The chain links TRBV11-3 to TRBJ2-5; 7 bases map to TRBD2. The CDR3 is 13 residues long. Germline loops: CDR1 SGHNT, CDR2 YENEEA. V gave up 2 bases and J gave up 5 bases; unmatched junction bases: 2. The CDR3 loop reads CASSLWGGETQYF. CDR3 in DNA: TGTGCCAGCAGCTTATGGGGGGGGGAGACCCAGTACTTC.

This clone was observed a single time. The rearrangement joins TRBV29-1 to TRBJ2-3; D is possibly TRBD2 (5 bases). Germline CDR1 reads SQVTM; CDR2 reads ANQGSEA. The V gene lost 7 bases and the J gene lost 0 bases, with 17 bases spanning the gap. The CDR3 covers 15 residues. This CDR3 is CSARPGITSTDTQYF. The CDR3 nucleotides read TGCAGCGCCCGGCCGGGGATTACTAGCACAGATACGCAGTATTTT.

This chain uses TRBV4-2 with TRBJ2-1; D is ambiguous. This CDR3 has 14 residues. V was shortened by 4 bases and J by 0 bases, with 7 bases between the two germline ends. Germline lookup yields CDR1 LGHNA and CDR2 YNFKEQ. CDR3 sequence (DNA): TGTGCCAGCAGCCCCGCAGGCTCCTACAATGAGCAGTTCTTC. This codes for CASSPAGSYNEQFF.

The chain combines TRBV6-1 with TRBJ2-1; 8 bases are a match to TRBD2. The CDR3 runs to 13 residues. Losses at the gene ends were 5 bases for V and 10 bases for J; bases not matched to a gene: 7. Germline CDR1 is MNHNS and CDR2 is SASEGT. CDR3 protein: CASSPNRGGEQFF. CDR3 bases: TGTGCCAGCAGTCCTAACCGGGGGGGAGAGCAGTTCTTC.

This clone was observed once. V is TRBV27 and J is TRBJ1-2, with TRBD1 matching over 9 bases. The germline V gene encodes CDR1 MNHEY and CDR2 SMNVEV (reference sequence). J lost 2 bases, V lost 5 bases, and 3 bases had no gene match. The CDR3 covers 14 residues. The CDR3 loop is CASSPGTGNYGYTF. The CDR3 DNA reads as TGTGCCAGCAGTCCGGGGACAGGGAACTATGGCTACACCTTC.